The present T cell receptor beta chain was sequenced within a study of cytomegalovirus exposure and HLA in healthy donors. Unrecorded immune exposures were likely, despite nominal health at sampling. The PCR made use of 60 Vbeta and 13 Jbeta primers. Assay used: immunoSEQ multiplex PCR; TCRdb lists only in-frame clones, some missing. The sample shows 33,000 or so clones, 90% to 95% of them seen only once. Germline V gives CDR1 SGHRS, CDR2 YFSETQ. The ends lost 1 base at V and 5 bases at J; junction bases unmatched: 8. CDR3 length: 16 residues. This receptor was identified in a young woman in good health and CMV-seronegative. Sequencing was done on a sample of PBMCs. The rearrangement joins TRBV5-1 to TRBJ2-5; 10 nucleotides line up with TRBD1. The CDR3: CASSLRTGGMVETQYF. In DNA form, the CDR3 reads TGCGCCAGCAGCTTGAGGACAGGGGGGATGGTGGAGACCCAGTACTTC.